The 6 T cell receptor beta chains given below trace back to one sample, sequenced in a study of post-analysis software for immune sequencing data. The study's findings and limits: When patients were compared with controls, roughly five TRBV segments were more frequent, TRBV5-6, TRBV5-1 and TRBV20-1 among them.

The library was made from cDNA and included unique molecular identifiers. MiXCR, run by TCRdb on the PCR reads, gives a single entry per CDR3 protein. This table has 820,000 or so distinct CDR3 sequences, about 50% appearing once. The antigens for these receptors are not known. Sequenced: blood. These receptors were collected from a girl aged 5 to 17 with multiple sclerosis.

This clonotype was counted between two and nine times. The gene calls are TRBV7-6 and TRBJ1-1; a weak D match, TRBD1 (6 bases). Trimming removed 0 bases from V and 5 bases from J, with 13 bases in between. The CDR3 extends over 15 amino acids. Germline-derived CDR1 and CDR2 are SGHVS and FNYEAQ. CDR3 DNA: TGTGCCAGCAGCTTAGCGCAGGGGAGGAGGACTGAAGCTTTCTTT. It codes for CASSLAQGRRTEAFF.

The rearrangement links TRBV4-1 to TRBJ2-1; D is possibly TRBD2 (5 bases). The germline gives CDR1 MGHRA, CDR2 YSYEKL. The CDR3 runs 18 residues. V lost 0 bases and J lost 8, with 23 bases in between. Here the CDR3 reads CASSQDPSPGRPWDEQFF. In DNA, the CDR3 is TGCGCCAGCAGCCAAGACCCTAGCCCGGGAAGGCCTTGGGATGAGCAGTTCTTC.

This clonotype appeared a few times. The genes are TRBV10-3 and TRBJ2-7, with 7 nucleotides matching TRBD2. The J segment lost 5 bases and the V segment lost 4 bases, leaving 5 bases of the junction unmatched. Germline V gene data show CDR1 as ENHRY and CDR2 as SYGVKD. CDR3 size: 13 residues. In DNA form, the CDR3 reads TGTGCCATCAGTGTCGGGAGGAAGGACGAGCAGTACTTC. This gives the protein CAISVGRKDEQYF.

The chain carries TRBV12-3 or TRBV12-4 and TRBJ2-3, with TRBD2 matching over 7 bases. The J segment lost 3 bases and the V segment lost 3 bases, leaving 15 bases of the junction unmatched. The length of the CDR3 is 18 residues. This chain's CDR3 is CASSLGPRGSGATDTQYF. In nucleotides, the CDR3 is TGTGCCAGCAGTTTGGGGCCCCGGGGCAGCGGGGCGACAGATACGCAGTATTTT.

The table lists this clonotype with a few counts. This rearrangement joins TRBV9 to TRBJ1-2; D uncertain. V lost 4 bases to trimming and J lost 6 bases, with 13 bases between them. CDR1 is SGDLS, CDR2 YYNGEE, per germline. CDR3 length equals 13 residues. CDR3 protein: CASSRDLGDGYTF. CDR3 in DNA: TGTGCCAGCAGCCGCGACCTGGGCGATGGCTACACCTTC.

This clonotype was counted a few times. The V gene is TRBV12-3 or TRBV12-4, the J gene TRBJ2-7; D remains ambiguous. There are 13 residues in the CDR3. Between the trimmed V and J ends, which lost 6 bases and 3 bases, there was a span of 12 bases. CDR3 in amino acids: CASRASLGYEQYF. CDR3 nucleotides: TGTGCCAGCAGGGCCTCCCTGGGCTACGAGCAGTACTTC.